The sequence of this T cell receptor beta chain was determined in a study of blood T cell repertoires in COVID-19. Study-level background: Samples taken during acute and convalescent COVID-19 were collected in the United States, Italy and Spain.

Study processing details: Reference gene primer amplification yielded estimated nucleated cell counts. The method was immunoSEQ multiplex PCR; TCRdb's version includes in-frame clones alone and lacks a portion of them. For V, J and clone size, that table is used; D and trimming come from the DNA. The data contain 68,000 or so clones, roughly nine tenths of them singletons. Germline trimming cut 2 bases from V and 4 bases from J; bases unmatched to any gene: 8. The CDR3 spans 17 residues. Germline lookup yields CDR1 MGHRA and CDR2 YSYEKL. J is TRBJ2-7 and V is TRBV4-1; TRBD2 agrees at 13 bases. This clonotype was sampled from a man aged 45-60 years with active COVID-19. Sequences were obtained from peripheral blood. In DNA form, the CDR3 reads TGCGCCAGCAGCCAACGATTAGGGACTAGCGGGACTTACGAGCAGTACTTC. This sequence encodes CASSQRLGTSGTYEQYF.